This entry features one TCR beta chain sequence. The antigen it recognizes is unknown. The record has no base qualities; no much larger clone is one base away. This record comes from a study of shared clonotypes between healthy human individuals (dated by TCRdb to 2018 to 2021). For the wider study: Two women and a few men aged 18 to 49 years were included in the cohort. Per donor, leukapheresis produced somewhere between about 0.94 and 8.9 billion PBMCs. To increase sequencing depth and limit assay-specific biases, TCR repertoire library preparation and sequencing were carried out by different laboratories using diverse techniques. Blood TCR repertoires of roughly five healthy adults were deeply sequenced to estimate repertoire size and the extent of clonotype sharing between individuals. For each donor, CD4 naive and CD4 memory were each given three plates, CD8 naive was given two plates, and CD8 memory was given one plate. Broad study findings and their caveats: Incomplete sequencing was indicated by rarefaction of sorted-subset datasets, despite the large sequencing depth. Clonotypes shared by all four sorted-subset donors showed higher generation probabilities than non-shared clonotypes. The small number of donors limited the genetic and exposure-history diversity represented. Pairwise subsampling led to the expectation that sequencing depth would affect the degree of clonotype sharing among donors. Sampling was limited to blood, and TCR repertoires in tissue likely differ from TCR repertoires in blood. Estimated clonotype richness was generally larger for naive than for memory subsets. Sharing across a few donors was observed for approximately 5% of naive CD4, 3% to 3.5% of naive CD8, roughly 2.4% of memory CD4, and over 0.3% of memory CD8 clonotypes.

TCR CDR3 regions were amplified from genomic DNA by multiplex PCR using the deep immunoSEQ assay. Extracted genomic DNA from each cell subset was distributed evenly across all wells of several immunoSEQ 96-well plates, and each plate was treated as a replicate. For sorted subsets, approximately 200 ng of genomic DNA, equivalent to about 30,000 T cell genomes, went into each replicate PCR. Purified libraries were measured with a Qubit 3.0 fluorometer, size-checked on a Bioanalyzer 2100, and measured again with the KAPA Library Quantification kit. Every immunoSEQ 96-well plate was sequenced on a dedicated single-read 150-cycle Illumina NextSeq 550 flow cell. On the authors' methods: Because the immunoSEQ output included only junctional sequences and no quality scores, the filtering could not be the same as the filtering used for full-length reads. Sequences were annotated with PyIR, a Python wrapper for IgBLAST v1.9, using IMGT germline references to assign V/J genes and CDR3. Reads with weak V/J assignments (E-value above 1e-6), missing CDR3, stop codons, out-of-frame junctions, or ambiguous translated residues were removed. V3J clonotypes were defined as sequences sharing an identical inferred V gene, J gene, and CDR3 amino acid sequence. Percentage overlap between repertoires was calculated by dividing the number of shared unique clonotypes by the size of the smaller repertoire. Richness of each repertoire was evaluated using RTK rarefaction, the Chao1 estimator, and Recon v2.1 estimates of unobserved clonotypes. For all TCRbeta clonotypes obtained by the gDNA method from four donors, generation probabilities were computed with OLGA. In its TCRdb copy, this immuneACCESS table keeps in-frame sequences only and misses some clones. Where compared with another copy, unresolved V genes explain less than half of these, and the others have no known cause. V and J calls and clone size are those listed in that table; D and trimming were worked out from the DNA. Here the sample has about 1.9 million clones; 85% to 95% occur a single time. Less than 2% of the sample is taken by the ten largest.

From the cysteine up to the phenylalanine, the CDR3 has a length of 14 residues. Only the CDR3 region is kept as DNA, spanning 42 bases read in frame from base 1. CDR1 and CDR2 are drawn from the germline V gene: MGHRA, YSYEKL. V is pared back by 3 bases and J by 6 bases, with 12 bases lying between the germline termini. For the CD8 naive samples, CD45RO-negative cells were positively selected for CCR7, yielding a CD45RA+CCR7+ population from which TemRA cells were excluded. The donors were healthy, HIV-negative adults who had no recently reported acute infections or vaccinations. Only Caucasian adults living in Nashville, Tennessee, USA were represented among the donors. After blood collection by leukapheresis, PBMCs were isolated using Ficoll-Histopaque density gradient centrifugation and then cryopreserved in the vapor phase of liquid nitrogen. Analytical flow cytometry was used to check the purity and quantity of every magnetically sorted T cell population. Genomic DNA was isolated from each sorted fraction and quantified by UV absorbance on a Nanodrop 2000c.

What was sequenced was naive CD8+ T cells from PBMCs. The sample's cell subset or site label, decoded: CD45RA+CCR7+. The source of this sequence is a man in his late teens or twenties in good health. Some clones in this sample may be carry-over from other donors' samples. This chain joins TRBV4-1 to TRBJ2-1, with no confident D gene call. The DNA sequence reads TGCGCCAGCAGCCATGAAGTTGTGGTCAATGAGCAGTTCTTC. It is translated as CASSHEVVVNEQFF.